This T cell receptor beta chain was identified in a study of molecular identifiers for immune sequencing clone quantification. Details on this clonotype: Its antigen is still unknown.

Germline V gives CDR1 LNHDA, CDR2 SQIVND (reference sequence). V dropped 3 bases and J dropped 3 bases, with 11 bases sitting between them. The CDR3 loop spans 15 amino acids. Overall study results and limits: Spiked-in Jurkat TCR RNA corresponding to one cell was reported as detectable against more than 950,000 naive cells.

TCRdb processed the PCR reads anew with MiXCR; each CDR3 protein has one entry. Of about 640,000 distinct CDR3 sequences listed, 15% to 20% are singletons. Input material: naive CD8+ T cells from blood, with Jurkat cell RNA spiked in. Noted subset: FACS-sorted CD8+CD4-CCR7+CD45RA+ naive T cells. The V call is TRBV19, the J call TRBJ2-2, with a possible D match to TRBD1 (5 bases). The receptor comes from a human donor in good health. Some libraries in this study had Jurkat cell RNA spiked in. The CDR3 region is CASSMGRWYTGELFF. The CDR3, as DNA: TGTGCCAGTAGTATGGGGCGTTGGTACACCGGGGAGCTGTTTTTT.